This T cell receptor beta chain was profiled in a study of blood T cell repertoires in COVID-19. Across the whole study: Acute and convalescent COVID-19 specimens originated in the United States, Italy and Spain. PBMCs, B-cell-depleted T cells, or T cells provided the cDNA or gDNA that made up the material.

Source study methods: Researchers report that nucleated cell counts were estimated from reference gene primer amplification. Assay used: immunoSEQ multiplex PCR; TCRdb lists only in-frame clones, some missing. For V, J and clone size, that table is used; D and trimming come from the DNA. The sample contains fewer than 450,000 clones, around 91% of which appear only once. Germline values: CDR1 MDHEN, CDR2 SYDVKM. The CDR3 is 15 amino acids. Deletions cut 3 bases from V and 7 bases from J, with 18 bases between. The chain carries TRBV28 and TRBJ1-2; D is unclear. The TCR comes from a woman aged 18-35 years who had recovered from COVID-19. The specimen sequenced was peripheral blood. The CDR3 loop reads CASSFGYRRVAGYTF. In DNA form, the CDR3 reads TGTGCCAGCAGTTTTGGTTATCGTCGGGTGGCTGGCTACACCTTC.